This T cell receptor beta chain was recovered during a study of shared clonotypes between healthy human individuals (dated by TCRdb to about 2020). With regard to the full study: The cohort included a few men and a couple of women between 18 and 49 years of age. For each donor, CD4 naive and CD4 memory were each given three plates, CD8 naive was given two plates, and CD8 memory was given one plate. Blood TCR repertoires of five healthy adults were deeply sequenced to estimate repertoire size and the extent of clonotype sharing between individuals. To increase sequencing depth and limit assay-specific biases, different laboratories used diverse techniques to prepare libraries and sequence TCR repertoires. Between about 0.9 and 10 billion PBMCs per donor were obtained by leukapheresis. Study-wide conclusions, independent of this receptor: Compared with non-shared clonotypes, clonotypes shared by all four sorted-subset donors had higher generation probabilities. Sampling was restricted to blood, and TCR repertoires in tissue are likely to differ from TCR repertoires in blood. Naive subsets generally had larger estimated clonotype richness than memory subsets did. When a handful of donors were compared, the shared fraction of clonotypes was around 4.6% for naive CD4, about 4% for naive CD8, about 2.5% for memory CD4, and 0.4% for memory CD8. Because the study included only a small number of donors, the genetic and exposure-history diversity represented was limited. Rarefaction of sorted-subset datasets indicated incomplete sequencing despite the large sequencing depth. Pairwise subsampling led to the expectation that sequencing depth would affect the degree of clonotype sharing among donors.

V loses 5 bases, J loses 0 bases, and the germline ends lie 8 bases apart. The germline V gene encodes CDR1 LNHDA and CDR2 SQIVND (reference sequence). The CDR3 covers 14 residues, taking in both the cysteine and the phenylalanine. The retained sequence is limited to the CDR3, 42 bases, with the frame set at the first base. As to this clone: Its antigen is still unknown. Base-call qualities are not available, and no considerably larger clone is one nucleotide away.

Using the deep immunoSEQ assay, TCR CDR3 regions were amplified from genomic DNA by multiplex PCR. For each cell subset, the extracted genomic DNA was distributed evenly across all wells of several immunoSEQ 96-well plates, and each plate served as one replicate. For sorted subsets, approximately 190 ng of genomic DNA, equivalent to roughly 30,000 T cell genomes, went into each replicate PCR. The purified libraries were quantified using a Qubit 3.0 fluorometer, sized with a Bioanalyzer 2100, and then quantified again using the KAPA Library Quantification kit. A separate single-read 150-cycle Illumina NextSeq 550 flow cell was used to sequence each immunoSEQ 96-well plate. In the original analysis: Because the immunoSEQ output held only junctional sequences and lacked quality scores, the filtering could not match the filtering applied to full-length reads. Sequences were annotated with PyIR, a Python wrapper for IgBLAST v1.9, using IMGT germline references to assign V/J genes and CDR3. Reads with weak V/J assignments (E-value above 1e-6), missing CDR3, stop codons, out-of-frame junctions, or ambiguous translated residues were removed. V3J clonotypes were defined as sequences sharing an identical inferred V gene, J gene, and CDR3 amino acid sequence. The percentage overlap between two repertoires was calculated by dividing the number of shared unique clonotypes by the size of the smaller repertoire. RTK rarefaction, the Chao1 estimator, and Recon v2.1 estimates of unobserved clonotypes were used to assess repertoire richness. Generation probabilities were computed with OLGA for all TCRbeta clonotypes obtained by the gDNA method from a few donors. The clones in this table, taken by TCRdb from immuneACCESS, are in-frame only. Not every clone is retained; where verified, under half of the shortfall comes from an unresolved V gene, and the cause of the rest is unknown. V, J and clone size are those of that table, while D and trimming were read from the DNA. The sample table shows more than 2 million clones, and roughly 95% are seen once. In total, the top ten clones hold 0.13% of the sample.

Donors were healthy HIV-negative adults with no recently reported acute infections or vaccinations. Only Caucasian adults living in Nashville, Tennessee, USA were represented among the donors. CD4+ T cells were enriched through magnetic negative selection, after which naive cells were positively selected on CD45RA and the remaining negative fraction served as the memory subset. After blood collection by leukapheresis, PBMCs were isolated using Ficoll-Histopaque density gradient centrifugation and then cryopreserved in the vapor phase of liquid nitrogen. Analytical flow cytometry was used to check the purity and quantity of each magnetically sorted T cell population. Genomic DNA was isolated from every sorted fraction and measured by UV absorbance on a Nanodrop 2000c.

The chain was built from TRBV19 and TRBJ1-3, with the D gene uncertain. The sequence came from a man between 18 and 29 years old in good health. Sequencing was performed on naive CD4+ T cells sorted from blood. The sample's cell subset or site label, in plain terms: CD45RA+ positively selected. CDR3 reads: CASSPEYSGNTIYF. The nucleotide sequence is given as TGTGCCAGTAGTCCCGAGTACTCTGGAAACACCATATATTTT.